The 13 T cell receptor beta chains presented below share a single source sample, sequenced in a study of brain T cells in children with intractable seizures. Profiling relied on immunoSEQ multiplex PCR, and the TCRdb table lists in-frame clones only, not all of them. The sample has about 80,000 clones, around 90% seen once. This specimen was peripheral blood, taken at surgery. All receptors derive from a girl aged 2-9 years with Rasmussen encephalitis and intractable seizures.

The chain recombines TRBV18 with TRBJ2-5, with D perhaps matching TRBD1 (6 bases). The CDR3 has 13 amino acids. Trimming shortened V by 4 bases and J by 4 bases, and 10 bases separated the two germline ends. The germline V gene has CDR1 KGHSH and CDR2 LQKENI. The CDR3 region has the DNA TGTGCCAGCTCACGCCAGGGGCCAGAGACCCAGTACTTC. It yields the protein CASSRQGPETQYF.

The chain couples TRBV2 to TRBJ1-1; D perhaps matches TRBD1 (6 bases). V was cut by 11 bases and J by 7 bases, with 17 bases left in between. Germline CDR1 is SNHLY and CDR2 is FYNNEI. The CDR3 totals 12 residues. The CDR3 sequence: CAGKRGQGEAFF. CDR3 nucleotides: TGTGCCGGAAAACGGGGACAAGGTGAAGCTTTCTTT. Looking up the rest from reference TRBV2 and TRBJ1-1 gives the full variable domain: EPEVTQTPSHQVTQMGQEVILRCVPISNHLYFYWYRQILGQKVEFLVSFYNNEISEKSEIFDDQFSVERPDGSNFTLKIRSTKLEDSAMYFCAGKRGQGEAFFGQGTRLTVV.

This rearrangement joins TRBV6-5 to TRBJ1-3; no reliable D call. The germline gives CDR1 MNHEY, CDR2 SVGAGI. The V gene lost 2 bases and the J gene lost 0 bases, with 2 bases spanning the gap. This CDR3 region has 13 residues. CDR3 sequence: CASSYDSGNTIYF. The CDR3 nucleotides are TGTGCCAGCAGTTACGACTCTGGAAACACCATATATTTT.

The gene calls are TRBV6-4 and TRBJ2-7, with a possible D match to TRBD1 (6 bases). The CDR3 has 14 amino acids. The V end was cut by 7 bases, the J end by 0 bases, with 13 bases between. Germline V gene data show CDR1 as MRHNA and CDR2 as SNTAGT. CDR3 amino acids: CASTRQGHSYEQYF. The CDR3 coding sequence is TGTGCCAGCACCCGCCAGGGGCACTCCTACGAGCAGTACTTC.

The chain carries TRBV4-1 and TRBJ2-1; 7 bases align to TRBD2. The CDR3 runs to 16 residues. In germline, CDR1 is MGHRA, CDR2 YSYEKL. V dropped 3 bases and J dropped 2; count of bases not matched to a gene: 7. The CDR3 sequence is CASSQVLARTYNEQFF. The CDR3 DNA reads TGCGCCAGCAGCCAGGTACTAGCGAGAACCTACAATGAGCAGTTCTTC.

The chain uses TRBV28 and TRBJ1-6; a possible D gene is TRBD1 (5 bases). Germline CDR1 MDHEN, CDR2 SYDVKM. The CDR3 is made up of 16 amino acids. With 3 bases removed from V and 7 bases from J, the gap between germline ends came to 16 bases. The CDR3 bases are TGTGCCAGCAGTTTGCGCCCCGGGGGTGGCAATTCACCCCTCCACTTT. The encoded protein is CASSLRPGGGNSPLHF.

The chain recombines TRBV12-5 with TRBJ1-5; D may be TRBD1 (5 bases). The CDR3 contains 14 residues. Germline lookup yields CDR1 LGHNT and CDR2 FRNRAP. V shed 0 bases and J shed 4 bases, with 7 bases lying between them. The CDR3 loop is CASGLVGGNQPQHF. The CDR3 region has the DNA TGTGCTAGTGGTTTGGTTGGGGGGAATCAGCCCCAGCATTTT. The whole variable domain, remainder taken from reference TRBV12-5 and TRBJ1-5, is DARVTQTPRHKVTEMGQEVTMRCQPILGHNTVFWYRQTMMQGLELLAYFRNRAPLDDSGMPKDRFSAEMPDATLATLKIQPSEPRDSAVYFCASGLVGGNQPQHFGDGTRLSIL.

The chain combines TRBV3-1 (or the pseudogene TRBV3-2) with TRBJ1-2; no reliable D call. Trimming removed 1 base at V and 1 base at J, with 10 bases between. Germline CDR1 reads LGHDT; CDR2 reads YNNKEL (reference sequence). The CDR3 consists of 15 residues. The CDR3 here is CASSQGWGNNYGYTF. The CDR3 bases are TGTGCCAGCAGCCAAGGGTGGGGAAATAACTATGGCTACACCTTC.

The J gene is TRBJ2-1, the V gene TRBV18; a possible D gene is TRBD2 (5 bases). The CDR3 totals 16 residues. V lost 0 bases and J 0 bases, leaving 9 bases between the germline ends. Germline-derived CDR1 and CDR2 are KGHSH and LQKENI. CDR3 residues: CASSPPAGSSYNEQFF. DNA for the CDR3: TGTGCCAGCTCACCACCCGCGGGCAGCTCCTACAATGAGCAGTTCTTC.

V usage is TRBV7-2 and J usage is TRBJ1-2; D gene uncertain. Trimming took off 5 bases at V and 1 base at J, with 14 bases between the two ends. CDR1 and CDR2 (germline): SGHTA, FQGNSA. The CDR3 has 15 residues. CDR3 in amino acids: CASSLTPKINYGYTF. DNA for the CDR3: TGTGCCAGCAGCCTAACACCCAAAATTAACTATGGCTACACCTTC.

The chain joins TRBV9 to TRBJ2-6; D gene unclear. The germline CDR1 and CDR2 sequences are SGDLS and YYNGEE. The ends were cut back, 2 bases at V and 2 bases at J, with 8 bases in the middle. This CDR3 spans 15 amino acids. CDR3 coding DNA: TGTGCCAGCAGCGTCAAGTTCCCTGGGGCCAACGTCCTGACTTTC. Protein sequence: CASSVKFPGANVLTF. Together with reference TRBV9 and TRBJ2-6, the CDR3 gives the full variable domain: DSGVTQTPKHLITATGQRVTLRCSPRSGDLSVYWYQQSLDQGLQFLIQYYNGEERAKGNILERFSAQQFPDLHSELNLSSLELGDSALYFCASSVKFPGANVLTFGAGSRLTVL.

J is TRBJ1-2 and V is TRBV6-1; unclear D gene. The CDR3 is 13 amino acids. From germline, CDR1 is MNHNS and CDR2 SASEGT. The V end was cut by 1 base, the J end by 7 bases, with 10 bases between. This CDR3 is CASSEGVASGYTF. The CDR3 bases are TGTGCCAGCAGTGAAGGTGTGGCCTCTGGCTACACCTTC.

This clone is medium-sized by share. The chain links TRBV5-5 to TRBJ1-1; TRBD1 is a possible D gene (6 bases). Trimming removed 4 bases from V and 3 bases from J, with 19 bases in between. The CDR3 has 16 residues. Germline V CDR1 and CDR2: SGHKS, YYEKEE (reference sequence). CDR3 nucleotide sequence: TGTGCCAGCAGCCCCTATTGGGGGCGAGTCGACACTGAAGCTTTCTTT. It is translated as CASSPYWGRVDTEAFF.